This T cell receptor beta chain was captured in a study of cytomegalovirus exposure and HLA in healthy donors. Remarks on this clone: What it binds is unknown.

The study ran its PCR with 60 Vbeta and 13 Jbeta primers. Assay used: immunoSEQ multiplex PCR; TCRdb lists only in-frame clones, some missing. The data hold fewer than 250,000 clones, with 60% to 85% observed a single time. Study-wide results and limits: Follow-up analysis seemed to connect common viral pathogens with several of the most significant clusters identified. A later analysis linked a missense variant in DCLRE1C to the trimming of TCR beta V and J genes. Across donors, sequencing depth was assumed by presence/absence analyses to be roughly uniform.

The sequence came from a man aged 35-49 years in good health and CMV-seronegative. Material: PBMCs.

The CDR3 nucleotides read TGTGCCAGCAGTTCCGTGTCCTACGAGCAGTACTTC. Its translation is CASSSVSYEQYF. The chain carries TRBV6-5 and TRBJ2-5; D unresolved. The DNA end favors TRBJ2-7, so the J call may be wrong. This CDR3 has 12 amino acids. The germline CDR1 and CDR2 sequences are MNHEY and SVGAGI.